The clone carrying this T cell receptor (beta chain) was counted a few times. Its target is not known. This sample stems from a study of response to subunit inactivated influenza vaccine. The study, taken as a whole, reports: Each seasonal influenza vaccination, the authors suggested, recruits few new T cells.

TCRdb reprocessed the RT-PCR reads via MiXCR and lists one record per CDR3 protein. Found here are 200,000 to 300,000 distinct CDR3 sequences, more than 10% of them singletons; the top ten hold 7.5% to 10%. Germline values: CDR1 MNHEY, CDR2 SVGEGT. J gave up 1 base and V 5 bases, and 1 base lay outside the gene matches. This CDR3 is 14 amino acids long. This sequence joins TRBV6-2 or TRBV6-3 and TRBJ2-2, with 7 bases that match TRBD2. The receptor was derived from a man aged 50 to 59 who received an inactivated influenza vaccine. The sample consisted of non-naive T cells sorted from PBMCs, taken less than 15 days before vaccination. CDR3 amino acids: CASSTSENTGELFF. The CDR3 bases are TGTGCCAGCAGTACTAGCGAGAACACCGGGGAGCTGTTTTTT.